A selection of T cell receptor beta chains follows, all from one sample in a study of T cells in Graves' hyperthyroidism and ophthalmopathy. TCRdb processed the multiplex PCR reads anew with MiXCR; each CDR3 protein has one entry. The sample includes roughly 400,000 distinct CDR3 sequences, 25% of them seen just once. The specimen was blood. The receptors stem from a man between 45 and 60 years old with Graves' hyperthyroidism. Each CDR3 is given with its conserved first and last residue. The D gene is left open where the match is weak. Some rows mark clone size as missing; the rest say once, few, many or name a class of expanded clone.

-	few	TRBJ1-2	TRBV12-5	TGTGCTAGTGGTACCCGGGAGGACTATGGCTACACCTTC	CASGTREDYGYTF
-	many	TRBJ2-3	TRBV28	TGTGCCAGCAAATGGCCGGCCAGCACAGATACGCAGTATTTT	CASKWPASTDTQYF
-	few	TRBJ2-1	TRBV20-1	TGCAGTGCGGACTCCGGGACTGGAGCCTACAATGAGCAGTTCTTC	CSADSGTGAYNEQFF
TRBD2	few	TRBJ2-1	TRBV20-1	TGCAGTGCTAGAGCTCGGGGGGGGCATGAGCAGTTCTTC	CSARARGGHEQFF
-	many	TRBJ1-2	TRBV18	TGTGCCAGCTCACCACAGGACAGAGTGTCTAACTATGGCTACACCTTC	CASSPQDRVSNYGYTF
TRBD1	many	TRBJ2-1	TRBV7-9	TGTGCCAGCAGCGCCAGACAGGGGAGCTCCTACAATGAGCAGTTCTTC	CASSARQGSSYNEQFF
TRBD1	-	TRBJ2-5	TRBV19	TGTGCCAGTAGTCCACAGACAGGGGGAGAGACCCAGTACTTC	CASSPQTGGETQYF
-	-	TRBJ2-3	TRBV20-1	TGCAGTGCTAGTAATAGACGCCCTAGCACAGATACGCAGTATTTT	CSASNRRPSTDTQYF
TRBD2	many	TRBJ2-3	TRBV27	TGTGCCAGCAGTTTAAAGCCGCTAGCGGGAGGCCTCACAGATACGCAGTATTTT	CASSLKPLAGGLTDTQYF
-	-	TRBJ2-2	TRBV19	TGTGCCAGTACCACGGACGGATCCGCGAACACCGGGGAGCTGTTTTTT	CASTTDGSANTGELFF
-	many	TRBJ2-5	TRBV2	TGTGCCAGCAGAGTTCAGGGAAAGACCCAGTACTTC	CASRVQGKTQYF
-	few	TRBJ1-1	TRBV2	TGTGCCAGCAGTGAAGTGGATCACACTGAAGCTTTCTTT	CASSEVDHTEAFF
-	-	TRBJ1-1	TRBV6-5	TGTGCCAGCAGTTCAGAGACCGTGAACACTGAAGCTTTCTTT	CASSSETVNTEAFF
TRBD2	few	TRBJ2-2	TRBV6-1	TGTGCCAGCAGTCTCCGGACTAGCGGGATCCTTGACACCGGGGAGCTGTTTTTT	CASSLRTSGILDTGELFF
-	-	TRBJ1-5	TRBV3-1	TGTGCCAGCAGCCAAGGGGGGGCAAGTCAGCCCCAGCATTTT	CASSQGGASQPQHF
-	-	TRBJ2-5	TRBV3-1	TGTGCCAGCAGCTGGGAGGAGACCCAGTACTTC	CASSWEETQYF